This T cell receptor beta chain was sequenced during a study of Graves' ophthalmopathy and Graves' hyperthyroidism. Serum thyroxine and TRAb, along with clinical symptoms, thyroid ultrasound and orbital computed tomography, were what diagnosis relied on. Fresh peripheral blood, about 10 ml, was the PBMC source. The CDR3 is 15 amino acids. Trimming took off 5 bases at V and 0 bases at J, with 13 bases between the two ends. Germline V gene data show CDR1 as SGHNT and CDR2 as YENEEA. Study conclusions and caveats: For predicting ophthalmopathy progression, the model had 70.59% sensitivity and approximately 72% specificity.

The sequenced template was RNA, covering the TCR beta CDR3 region. HTBI-primed first-round RT-PCR preceded second-round multiplex PCR. TCRdb recomputed calls from the multiplex PCR reads with MiXCR, one row per CDR3 protein. There are hundreds of thousands of distinct CDR3 sequences in the sample; 15% occur only once, and 5.5% to 7% lies in the top ten. This clonotype has a handful of counts. Its antigen is still unknown. The receptor's source is a woman aged 18 to 35 with stable Graves' hyperthyroidism. Specimen: peripheral blood. The genes are TRBV11-3 and TRBJ1-1; possibly TRBD1 for D (6 bases). CDR3 amino acids: CASSPRTAMNTEAFF. The CDR3 DNA follows: TGTGCCAGCAGCCCACGGACAGCAATGAACACTGAAGCTTTCTTT.